The subject of this entry is one T cell receptor beta chain. Approximately 9.6 milliliters of peripheral blood were drawn from each donor into EDTA-treated tubes. Each sample used at least 7 million PBMCs. This sample is drawn from a study of blood T cells in healthy people across ages. Germline trimming cut 4 bases from V and 11 bases from J; bases unmatched to any gene: 13. The length of the CDR3 is 16 residues. Looked up from germline, CDR1 is SGHTA and CDR2 is FQGNSA. It was with a sample-barcoded 5' primer and a J-beta primer mix that a second PCR of roughly 6 to 11 cycles was run. Sequencing yielded, for each sample, at least 3 million paired-end reads carrying CDR3. TCRdb re-called the 5' RACE reads with MiXCR, one entry per CDR3 protein. Of roughly 1,500,000 distinct CDR3 sequences listed, about 40% are singletons.

The TCR sequence derives from a woman aged 18-29 years in good health. The sample comprised blood. This chain connects TRBV7-2 to TRBJ2-5, with 13 bases fitting TRBD2. The CDR3 protein is CASSSELAGGLREQYF. The CDR3 coding sequence is TGTGCCAGCAGCTCAGAACTAGCGGGAGGGTTGAGGGAGCAGTACTTC.